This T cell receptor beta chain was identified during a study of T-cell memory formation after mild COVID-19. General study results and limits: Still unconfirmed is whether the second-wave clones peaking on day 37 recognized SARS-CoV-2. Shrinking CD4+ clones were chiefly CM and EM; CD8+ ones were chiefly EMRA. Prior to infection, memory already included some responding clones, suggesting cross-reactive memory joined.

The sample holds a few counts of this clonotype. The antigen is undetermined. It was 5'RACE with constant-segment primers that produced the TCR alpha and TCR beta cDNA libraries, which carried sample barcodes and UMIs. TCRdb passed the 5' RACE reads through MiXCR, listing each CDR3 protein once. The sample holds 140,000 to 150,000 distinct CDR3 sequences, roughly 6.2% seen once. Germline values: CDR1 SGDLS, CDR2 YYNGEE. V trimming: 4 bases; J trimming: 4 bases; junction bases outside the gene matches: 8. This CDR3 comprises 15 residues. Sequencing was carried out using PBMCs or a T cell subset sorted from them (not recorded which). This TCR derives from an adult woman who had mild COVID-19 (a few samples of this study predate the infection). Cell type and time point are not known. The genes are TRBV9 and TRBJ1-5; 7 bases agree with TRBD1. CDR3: CASSRPGTANQPQHF. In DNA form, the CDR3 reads TGTGCCAGCAGCCGACCGGGGACAGCAAATCAGCCCCAGCATTTT.